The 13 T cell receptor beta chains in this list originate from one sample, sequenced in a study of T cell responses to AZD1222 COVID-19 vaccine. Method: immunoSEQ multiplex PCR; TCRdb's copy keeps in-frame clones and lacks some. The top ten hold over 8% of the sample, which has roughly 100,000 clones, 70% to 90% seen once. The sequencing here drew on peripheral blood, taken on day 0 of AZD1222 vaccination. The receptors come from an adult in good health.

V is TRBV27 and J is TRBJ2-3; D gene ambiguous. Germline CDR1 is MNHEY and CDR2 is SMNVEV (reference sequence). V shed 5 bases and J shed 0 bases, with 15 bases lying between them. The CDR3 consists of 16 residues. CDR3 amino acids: CASSLLGMTSTDTQYF. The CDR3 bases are TGTGCCAGCAGTCTCTTGGGGATGACCAGCACAGATACGCAGTATTTT.

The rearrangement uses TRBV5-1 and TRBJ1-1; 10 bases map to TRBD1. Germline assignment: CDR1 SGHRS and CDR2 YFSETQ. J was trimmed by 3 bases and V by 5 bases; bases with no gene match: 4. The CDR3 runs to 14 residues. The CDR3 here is CASSRTGGDTEAFF. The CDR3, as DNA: TGCGCCAGCAGTCGGACAGGGGGGGACACTGAAGCTTTCTTT. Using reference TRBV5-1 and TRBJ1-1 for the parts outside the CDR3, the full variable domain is KAGVTQTPRYLIKTRGQQVTLSCSPISGHRSVSWYQQTPGQGLQFLFEYFSETQRNKGNFPGRFSGRQFSNSRSEMNVSTLELGDSALYLCASSRTGGDTEAFFGQGTRLTVV.

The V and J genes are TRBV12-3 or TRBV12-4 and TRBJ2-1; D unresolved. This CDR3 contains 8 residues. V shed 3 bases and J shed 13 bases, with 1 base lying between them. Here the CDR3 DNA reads TGTGCCAGCAGTTTCCAGTTCTTC. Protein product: CASSFQFF.

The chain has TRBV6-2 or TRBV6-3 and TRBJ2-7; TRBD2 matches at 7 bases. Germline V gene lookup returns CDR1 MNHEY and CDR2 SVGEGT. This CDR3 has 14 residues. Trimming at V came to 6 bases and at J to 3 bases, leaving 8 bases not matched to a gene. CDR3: CASRPTGTNYEQYF. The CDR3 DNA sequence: TGTGCCAGCAGGCCTACCGGGACTAACTACGAGCAGTACTTC.

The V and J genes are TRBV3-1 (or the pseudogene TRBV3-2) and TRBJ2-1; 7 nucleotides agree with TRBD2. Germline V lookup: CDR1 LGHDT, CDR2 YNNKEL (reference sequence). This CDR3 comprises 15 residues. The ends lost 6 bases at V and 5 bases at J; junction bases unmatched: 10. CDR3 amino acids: CASRRERGAHNEQFF. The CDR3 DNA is TGTGCCAGCAGACGCGAGCGGGGTGCTCACAATGAGCAGTTCTTC.

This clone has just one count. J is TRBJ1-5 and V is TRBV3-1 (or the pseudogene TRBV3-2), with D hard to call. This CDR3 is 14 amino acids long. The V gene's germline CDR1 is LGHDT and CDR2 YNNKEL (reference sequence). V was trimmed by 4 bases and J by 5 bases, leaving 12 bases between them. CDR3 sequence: CASSLGGRYQPQHF. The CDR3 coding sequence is TGTGCCAGCAGCCTTGGAGGAAGGTATCAGCCCCAGCATTTT.

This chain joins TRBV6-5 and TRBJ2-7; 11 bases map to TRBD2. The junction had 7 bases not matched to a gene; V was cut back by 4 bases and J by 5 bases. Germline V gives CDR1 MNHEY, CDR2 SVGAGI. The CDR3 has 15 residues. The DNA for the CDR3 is TGTGCCAGCAGTTTCACTAGCGGGAGATCCCACGAGCAGTACTTC. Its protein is CASSFTSGRSHEQYF.

For the CDR3, the DNA is TGTGCCAGCAGCTCGGACAGCCATAGCGGTCAGCCCCAGCATTTT. This encodes CASSSDSHSGQPQHF. The gene calls are TRBV7-9 and TRBJ1-5; possible D gene TRBD1, 6 bases. CDR3 size: 15 residues. V was shortened by 4 bases and J by 6 bases, with 16 bases between the two germline ends. Germline CDR1 SEHNR, CDR2 FQNEAQ (reference sequence).

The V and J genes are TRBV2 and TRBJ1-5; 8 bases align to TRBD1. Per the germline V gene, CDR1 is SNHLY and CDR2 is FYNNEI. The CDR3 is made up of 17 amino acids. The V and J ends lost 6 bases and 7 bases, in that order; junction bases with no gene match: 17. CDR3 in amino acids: CASRDSGTGWSSQPQHF. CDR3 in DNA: TGTGCCAGCAGGGATTCCGGGACAGGTTGGTCCAGCCAGCCCCAGCATTTT.

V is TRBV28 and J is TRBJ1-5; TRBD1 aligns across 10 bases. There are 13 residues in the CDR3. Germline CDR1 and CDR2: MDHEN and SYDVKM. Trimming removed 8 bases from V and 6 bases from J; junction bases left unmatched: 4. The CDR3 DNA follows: TGTGCCAGCCGGACAGGGGGAATTCAGCCCCAGCATTTT. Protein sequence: CASRTGGIQPQHF.

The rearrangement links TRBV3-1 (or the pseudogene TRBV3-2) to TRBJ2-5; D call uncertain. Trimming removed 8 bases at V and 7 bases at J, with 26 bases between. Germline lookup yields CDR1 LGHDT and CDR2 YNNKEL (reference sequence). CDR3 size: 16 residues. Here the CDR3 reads CASRATRKGTLRTQYF. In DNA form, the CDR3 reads TGTGCCAGCCGAGCTACCCGAAAGGGTACCCTGAGGACCCAGTACTTC.

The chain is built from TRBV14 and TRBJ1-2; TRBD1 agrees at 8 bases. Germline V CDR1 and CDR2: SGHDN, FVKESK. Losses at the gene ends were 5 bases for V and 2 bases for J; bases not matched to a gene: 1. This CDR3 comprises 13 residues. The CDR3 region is CASSWTGNYGYTF. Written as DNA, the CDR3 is TGTGCCAGCAGCTGGACAGGGAACTATGGCTACACCTTC.

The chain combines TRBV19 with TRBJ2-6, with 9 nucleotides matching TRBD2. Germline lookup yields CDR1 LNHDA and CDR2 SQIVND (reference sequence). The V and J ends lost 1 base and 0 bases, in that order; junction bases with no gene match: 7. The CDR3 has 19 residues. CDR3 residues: CASSIGELAGSSGANVLTF. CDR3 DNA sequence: TGTGCCAGTAGTATAGGGGAACTAGCGGGTTCCTCTGGGGCCAACGTCCTGACTTTC.